The text below deals with one T cell receptor (beta chain). What it recognizes is unknown. This sample stems from a study of cytotoxic CD8 clonotypes in ibrutinib-treated CLL. Looking at the study overall: After median 68 months, approximately 15 stayed in remission, approximately twelve progressed; responses roughly 25 partial, 2 complete. A median around 12 months of treatment, range 6 to 36, preceded the collection of response samples.

Sequencing was performed with immunoSEQ multiplex PCR; in TCRdb, only in-frame clones are kept and a portion is missing. This sample has more than 200,000 clones, with 75% to 80% found just once. Cryopreserved PBMCs were the source of approximately 2 micrograms of genomic DNA, which went to TCR beta libraries. Trimming cost V 0 bases and J 6 bases, with 21 bases left between them. This CDR3 spans 18 amino acids. Germline CDR1 reads MNHEY; CDR2 reads SMNVEV (reference sequence). Study-level points and caveats: Clonotypes that were public were uncommon, and they contracted or stayed stable on treatment.

The sequence was obtained from a human donor with chronic lymphocytic leukemia. The rearrangement uses TRBV27 and TRBJ2-1, with D possibly being TRBD1 (6 bases). Sequenced material: PBMCs, taken after 12 months of ibrutinib treatment. The CDR3 DNA sequence: TGTGCCAGCAGTTTATCCTCCTCGTCCACAGGGAATTTCAATGAGCAGTTCTTC. It yields the protein CASSLSSSSTGNFNEQFF.